The clone carrying this T cell receptor beta chain has a count of ten or more. This sample is drawn from a study of regulatory T cells in long-lasting Graves disease. The V and J ends lost 0 bases and 5 bases respectively, with 6 bases between them. Germline V gene lookup returns CDR1 SGHRS and CDR2 YFSETQ. The CDR3 is 13 residues long. Arm-PCR of CDR3 regions and iRepertoire HTBI primers were the basis on which TCR beta libraries were built. Each CDR3 protein is one row after TCRdb ran MiXCR on the multiplex PCR reads. The sample lists roughly 350,000 distinct CDR3 sequences; under 20% were seen once. Time point in this sample: newly diagnosed GD, antithyroid drugs for less than 3 months. TCR sequences were obtained from RNA taken from PBMCs. These data were also reused for a study on T cells in Graves' hyperthyroidism and ophthalmopathy. That work contributes: Criteria for exclusion of patients were uncontrolled infection, other autoimmune disease, pregnancy or lactation. Diagnoses used clinical symptoms, serum thyroxine and TRAb, thyroid ultrasound and orbital computed tomography. HTBI primers were used for first-round RT-PCR of the TCR CDR3. Researchers found most expanded thyroid clonotypes above 0.001 in blood as well.

The sequences come from peripheral blood mononuclear cells (PBMCs), collected at new diagnosis, from a patient treated with antithyroid drugs. The TCR sequence derives from a woman aged 18-29 years with Graves disease. The V and J genes are TRBV5-1 and TRBJ1-5; no reliable D call. The CDR3 region has the DNA TGCGCCAGCAGCTTGGACGGCGATCAGCCCCAGCATTTT. Translation gives CASSLDGDQPQHF.